This T cell receptor (beta chain) was observed in a study of blood T cell repertoires in COVID-19. Study overall: Collection of acute and convalescent COVID-19 samples took place in the United States, Italy and Spain.

Trimming removed 1 base at V and 7 bases at J, with 8 bases between. This CDR3 region has 13 residues. Germline loops: CDR1 ENHRY, CDR2 SYGVKD. As handled by the study authors: Amplification of reference gene primers provided the estimated nucleated cell counts. TCRdb's table, derived via immunoSEQ multiplex PCR, lists solely in-frame clones and lacks some. D and trimming were read from the DNA, whereas the V and J calls and clone size are those reported in that table. Of hundreds of thousands of clones listed, around four fifths were seen once; the top ten hold 8.2%. The sequenced sample was peripheral blood. The chain employs TRBV10-3 and TRBJ2-1; D uncertain. This sequence was found in a woman between 45 and 65 years old with acute or convalescent COVID-19. Here the CDR3 reads CAISELTTNEQFF. The CDR3 nucleotides are TGTGCCATCAGTGAGTTAACAACGAATGAGCAGTTCTTC.